This entry features one T cell receptor beta chain sequence. The antigen remains undetermined. The germline gives CDR1 SGDLS, CDR2 YYNGEE. With 0 bases removed from V and 5 bases from J, the gap between germline ends came to 9 bases. The CDR3 loop spans 13 amino acids. The sample comes from a study of cytomegalovirus exposure and HLA in healthy donors. Study-wide results and caveats: In a later analysis, DRB1 alleles had the most associated TCRs; HLA-C alleles the fewest.

Both 60 Vbeta primers and 13 Jbeta primers went into the PCR. Profiling relied on immunoSEQ multiplex PCR, and the TCRdb table lists in-frame clones only, not all of them. The sample includes under 150,000 clones, approximately 79% seen only once; the top ten take 0.85% to 1.4%. The gene calls are TRBV9 and TRBJ2-7; D is perhaps TRBD2 (6 bases). This sequence originates from a male donor in good health and CMV-seronegative. The sequencing sample was made of PBMCs. The CDR3, as DNA: TGTGCCAGCAGCGTAGCTTCGGGGGACGAGCAGTACTTC. Its protein product is CASSVASGDEQYF.